The present T cell receptor (beta chain) was sequenced within a study of post-analysis software for immune sequencing data. Trimming left V 6 bases short and J 5 bases short, with 14 bases between. This CDR3 is 14 amino acids long. Researchers reported that TCR beta cDNA libraries carried unique molecular identifiers. Researchers reported some 500,000 cDNA molecules coming from roughly 1 to 10 million T cells. TCRdb itself ran the PCR reads through MiXCR, one entry per CDR3 protein. Found here are roughly 600,000 distinct CDR3 sequences, 44% of them singletons; the top ten hold under 2%. Turning to this clonotype: Its antigen is unknown.

Whole-study findings and limits: The study found significantly lower normalized Chao1 diversity in multiple sclerosis patients than in controls. Five TRBV segments, including TRBV5-6, TRBV5-1 and TRBV20-1, were more frequent in patients than controls.

The clonotype originates from a girl between 10 and 17 years old with multiple sclerosis. Sequences were obtained from blood. The V and J genes are TRBV12-3 or TRBV12-4 and TRBJ2-1; weak D call: TRBD2 (6 bases). CDR3 sequence: CASRRGLLDNEQFF. For the CDR3, the DNA is TGTGCCAGCAGACGGGGACTCCTCGACAATGAGCAGTTCTTC.